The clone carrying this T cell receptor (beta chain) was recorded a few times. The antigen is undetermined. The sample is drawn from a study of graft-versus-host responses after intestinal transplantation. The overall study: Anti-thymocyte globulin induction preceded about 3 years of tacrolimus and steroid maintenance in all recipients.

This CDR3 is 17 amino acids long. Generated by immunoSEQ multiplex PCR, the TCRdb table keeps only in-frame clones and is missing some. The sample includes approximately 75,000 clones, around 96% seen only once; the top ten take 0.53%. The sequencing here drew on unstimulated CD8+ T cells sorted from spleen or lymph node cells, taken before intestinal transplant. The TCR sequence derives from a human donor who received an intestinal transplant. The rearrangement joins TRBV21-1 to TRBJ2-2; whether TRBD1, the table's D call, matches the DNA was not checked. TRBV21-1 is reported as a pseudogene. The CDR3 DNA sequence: TGTGCCAGCAGCAAAGAAGGGACCAGGGGGCTCGACGGGGAGCTGTTTTTT. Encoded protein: CASSKEGTRGLDGELFF.